Following are 29 T cell receptor beta chains from one sample sequenced in a study of blood T cell repertoires in COVID-19. The table came from immunoSEQ multiplex PCR; TCRdb's copy has only in-frame clones and leaves some out. The table shows roughly 76,000 clones, with around 86% occurring only once. Specimen: peripheral blood. The receptors were gathered from an elderly woman with active or convalescent COVID-19.

The chain uses TRBV7-8 and TRBJ2-5, with 8 bases fitting TRBD2. Germline assignment: CDR1 SGHVS and CDR2 FQNEAQ. This CDR3 has 19 amino acids. The V gene end was trimmed by 3 bases and the J gene end by 5 bases; junction bases not matched to a gene: 20. The CDR3 reads CASSFREGRGGGGWETQYF. In nucleotides, the CDR3 is TGTGCCAGCAGCTTTCGGGAGGGGAGGGGAGGAGGTGGTTGGGAGACCCAGTACTTC.

The chain uses TRBV4-3 and TRBJ1-2, with 7 bases that match TRBD1. V gave up 3 bases and J gave up 8 bases; unmatched junction bases: 6. The CDR3 contains 13 residues. In germline, CDR1 is LGHNA, CDR2 YSLEER. In DNA, the CDR3 is TGCGCCAGCAGCCATGACAGGGTAACCGGCTACACCTTC. Translated, it gives CASSHDRVTGYTF.

The chain is built from TRBV6-2 or TRBV6-3 and TRBJ1-1; 7 nucleotides line up with TRBD1. Germline loops: CDR1 MNHEY, CDR2 SVGEGT. V shed 6 bases, J shed 7 bases, and the junction held 5 bases outside the gene matches. CDR3 length: 12 amino acids. CDR3 residues: CASSATGLEAFF. The CDR3 DNA sequence: TGTGCCAGCAGCGCGACAGGGCTTGAAGCTTTCTTT.

This clone occurred a few times. V gene TRBV5-4 combines with J gene TRBJ1-2, with 9 bases that match TRBD1. CDR3 length equals 15 residues. The junction had 13 bases not matched to a gene; V was cut back by 9 bases and J by 4 bases. Germline lookup yields CDR1 SGHNT and CDR2 YYREEE (reference sequence). CDR3 residues: CANYIQGAPAYGYTF. In DNA form, the CDR3 reads TGTGCCAACTATATACAGGGGGCGCCGGCCTATGGCTACACCTTC.

V usage is TRBV6-5 and J usage is TRBJ2-7, with 7 positions matching TRBD2. The CDR3 is 15 residues long. The germline gives CDR1 MNHEY, CDR2 SVGAGI. The V gene end was trimmed by 6 bases and the J gene end by 1 base; junction bases not matched to a gene: 9. The CDR3 region has the DNA TGTGCCAGCAGAATACGTCTAGCGGATTCCTACGAGCAGTACTTC. It encodes CASRIRLADSYEQYF.

The J gene is TRBJ1-2, the V gene TRBV5-5; D call uncertain. V gave up 4 bases and J gave up 2 bases, with 12 bases separating them. Germline assignment: CDR1 SGHKS and CDR2 YYEKEE (reference sequence). The CDR3 is made up of 14 amino acids. CDR3 protein: CASSPPTRNYGYTF. The DNA for the CDR3 is TGTGCCAGCAGCCCGCCAACCAGAAACTATGGCTACACCTTC.

The rearrangement uses TRBV6-5 and TRBJ1-2; a weak D match, TRBD1 (5 bases). CDR3 size: 12 residues. Trimming pared 6 bases from V and 8 bases from J, leaving 13 bases between. Germline V gene lookup returns CDR1 MNHEY and CDR2 SVGAGI. This CDR3 reads CASRKAGGGYTF. The CDR3 DNA sequence: TGTGCCAGCAGGAAGGCGGGGGGAGGCTACACCTTC.

V and J are TRBV7-6 and TRBJ1-4; TRBD1 is a possible D gene (5 bases). The CDR3 contains 15 residues. V lost 0 bases and J lost 8, with 13 bases in between. From germline, CDR1 is SGHVS and CDR2 FNYEAQ. For the CDR3, the DNA is TGTGCCAGCAGCTTAGCGAACGGGGGGAGGGAAAAACTGTTTTTT. Protein sequence: CASSLANGGREKLFF.

The chain's CDR3 is CATLGQGYNEQFF. The CDR3 bases are TGTGCCACCTTGGGACAGGGGTACAATGAGCAGTTCTTC. The chain couples TRBV10-3 to TRBJ2-1; 10 bases match TRBD1. The ends lost 10 bases at V and 4 bases at J; junction bases unmatched: 4. Germline V CDR1 and CDR2: ENHRY, SYGVKD. This CDR3 has 13 amino acids.

This clone has just one count. The CDR3, as DNA: TGCGCCAGCAGCTTGGCCCACGGACAGGGCGTCACAGATACGCAGTATTTT. Translated, it gives CASSLAHGQGVTDTQYF. This chain connects TRBV5-1 to TRBJ2-3; 8 bases match TRBD1. The CDR3 loop spans 17 amino acids. J lost 2 bases, V lost 0 bases, and 8 bases had no gene match. Germline V CDR1 and CDR2: SGHRS, YFSETQ.

The chain recombines TRBV7-9 with TRBJ1-1, with D possibly TRBD1 on 5 matching bases. Trimming took off 5 bases at V and 3 bases at J, with 16 bases between the two ends. Germline loops: CDR1 SEHNR, CDR2 FQNEAQ (reference sequence). CDR3 length: 15 amino acids. CDR3 loop: CASSTGILGDTEAFF. The CDR3 bases are TGTGCCAGCAGCACTGGGATCCTAGGGGACACTGAAGCTTTCTTT.

V gene TRBV6-1 combines with J gene TRBJ1-2; the D gene is possibly TRBD1 (5 bases). V shed 1 base and J shed 4 bases, with 25 bases lying between them. This CDR3 is built from 19 residues. The germline V gene encodes CDR1 MNHNS and CDR2 SASEGT. The CDR3 is CASSEDEDTVTYRPYGYTF. CDR3 nucleotides: TGTGCCAGCAGTGAAGACGAGGACACCGTCACGTACCGGCCCTATGGCTACACCTTC.

This clone was detected once. V and J are TRBV5-4 and TRBJ2-6; D unclear. Germline-derived CDR1 and CDR2 are SGHNT and YYREEE (reference sequence). Trimming cost V 7 bases and J 0 bases, with 11 bases left between them. The CDR3 is 15 residues long. CDR3: CASSMSPSGANVLTF. The CDR3 region has the DNA TGTGCCAGCTCAATGAGCCCCTCTGGGGCCAACGTCCTGACTTTC.

The V gene is TRBV5-4, the J gene TRBJ1-2; a weak D match, TRBD1 (6 bases). V gave up 2 bases and J gave up 3 bases, with 11 bases separating them. The CDR3 length is 14 residues. Germline values: CDR1 SGHNT, CDR2 YYREEE (reference sequence). The CDR3 DNA reads TGTGCCAGCAGCTTCCGGGACACGTACTATGGCTACACCTTC. Its translation is CASSFRDTYYGYTF.

The chain is built from TRBV11-3 and TRBJ2-1, with 8 bases matching TRBD2. With 4 bases clipped from V and 8 bases from J, the junction kept 10 bases outside the gene matches. CDR3 length equals 15 residues. Germline lookup yields CDR1 SGHNT and CDR2 YENEEA. The CDR3 reads CASSSRGGSGDEQFF. In nucleotides, the CDR3 is TGTGCCAGCAGCTCCCGGGGGGGCAGCGGGGATGAGCAGTTCTTC.

The rearrangement links TRBV7-2 to TRBJ2-5; tentatively, D is TRBD1 (5 bases). The CDR3 loop spans 15 amino acids. V was clipped by 3 bases and J by 2 bases, with 13 bases between them. Looked up from germline, CDR1 is SGHTA and CDR2 is FQGNSA. CDR3 sequence reads: CASSFPRGRQETQYF. The CDR3 bases are TGTGCCAGCAGCTTTCCAAGGGGTCGACAAGAGACCCAGTACTTC. Complete variable domain (other parts from reference TRBV7-2 and TRBJ2-5): GAGVSQSPSNKVTEKGKDVELRCDPISGHTALYWYRQSLGQGLEFLIYFQGNSAPDKSGLPSDRFSAERTGGSVSTLTIQRTQQEDSAVYLCASSFPRGRQETQYFGPGTRLLVL.

The chain joins TRBV25-1 to TRBJ2-7; TRBD1 matches at 10 bases. In germline, CDR1 is MGHDK, CDR2 SYGVNS. V lost 7 bases and J lost 6; bases outside the gene matches: 9. This CDR3 is 14 amino acids long. This CDR3 reads CASTRQGAYFEQYF. The CDR3 bases are TGTGCCAGCACCAGACAGGGGGCGTACTTCGAGCAGTACTTC.

The chain links TRBV5-8 to TRBJ2-5; 7 bases fit TRBD1. V shed 3 bases and J 7 bases; nucleotides not matched to a gene: 6. The CDR3 runs to 13 residues. Germline-derived CDR1 and CDR2 are SGHTS and YDEGEE. The CDR3 reads CASSSRQGGTQYF. The CDR3 DNA is TGTGCCAGCAGCTCCAGACAGGGCGGGACCCAGTACTTC.

The chain carries TRBV14 and TRBJ1-2, with D tentatively TRBD1 (6 bases). The germline V gene has CDR1 SGHDN and CDR2 FVKESK. The V and J ends lost 2 bases and 8 bases respectively, with 12 bases between them. This CDR3 contains 13 residues. The CDR3 loop reads CASSQQGLSGYTF. CDR3 DNA: TGTGCCAGCAGCCAACAGGGGCTGTCGGGCTACACCTTC.

The V call is TRBV7-2, the J call TRBJ1-5; D is unresolved. The CDR3 is made up of 14 amino acids. Germline V gene sequence: CDR1 SGHTA, CDR2 FQGNSA. The V and J ends lost 1 base and 10 bases respectively, with 14 bases between them. CDR3 nucleotide sequence: TGTGCCAGCAGCTTAGGTGGGCCCTCGGTTCCCCAGCATTTT. It translates to CASSLGGPSVPQHF.

The chain couples TRBV30 to TRBJ1-2, with D unresolved. Trimming removed 0 bases at V and 8 bases at J, with 10 bases between. The CDR3 spans 12 residues. Germline V gene sequence: CDR1 GTSNPN, CDR2 SVGIG (reference sequence). The CDR3 sequence is CAWSVSNWGYTF. As DNA, the CDR3 is TGTGCCTGGAGTGTAAGCAATTGGGGCTACACCTTC.

The V gene is TRBV12-3 or TRBV12-4, the J gene TRBJ1-1, with D unclear. V lost 2 bases and J lost 6, with 7 bases in between. The CDR3 extends over 12 amino acids. The CDR3 DNA follows: TGTGCCAGCAGTTTATTGTACTCTGAAGCTTTCTTT. Translated, it gives CASSLLYSEAFF.

The V call is TRBV9, the J call TRBJ2-3; TRBD1 aligns across 11 bases. The ends lost 4 bases at V and 7 bases at J; junction bases unmatched: 5. Germline V lookup: CDR1 SGDLS, CDR2 YYNGEE. The length of the CDR3 is 14 residues. The chain's CDR3 is CASSPGTGGNTQYF. The CDR3 region has the DNA TGTGCCAGCAGCCCCGGGACAGGGGGAAATACGCAGTATTTT.

In this sample, this clone turned up once. The genes are TRBV7-8 and TRBJ1-1; D possibly corresponds to TRBD1 (6 bases). This CDR3 contains 13 residues. Looked up from germline, CDR1 is SGHVS and CDR2 is FQNEAQ. V lost 4 bases to trimming and J lost 4 bases, with 10 bases between them. The CDR3, as DNA: TGTGCCAGCAGCTACCAGGGGTTCACTGAAGCTTTCTTT. It specifies CASSYQGFTEAFF.

The chain carries TRBV28 and TRBJ2-7; 8 bases line up with TRBD1. CDR1 and CDR2 (germline): MDHEN, SYDVKM. CDR3 length: 17 residues. Unmatched junction bases numbered 9, after V lost 2 bases and J lost 0 bases. The CDR3 loop is CASSLPLRGPSSYEQYF. DNA for the CDR3: TGTGCCAGCAGTTTACCCCTCAGGGGGCCCAGCTCCTACGAGCAGTACTTC.

The chain links TRBV5-8 to TRBJ1-1, with D perhaps matching TRBD1 (6 bases). This CDR3 has 12 amino acids. Germline V gives CDR1 SGHTS, CDR2 YDEGEE. V gave up 1 base and J gave up 7 bases, with 8 bases separating them. The DNA for the CDR3 is TGTGCCAGCAGCTTGCTCAGGGGTGAAGCTTTCTTT. Residues: CASSLLRGEAFF.

This sequence joins TRBV12-5 and TRBJ1-2; 11 positions match TRBD1. V lost 1 base to trimming and J lost 1 base; unmatched junction nucleotides: 5. Germline CDR1 LGHNT, CDR2 FRNRAP. The CDR3 has 17 amino acids. CDR3 amino acids: CASGLATGTGGNYGYTF. Here the CDR3 DNA reads TGTGCTAGTGGTTTGGCGACCGGGACAGGGGGTAACTATGGCTACACCTTC.

The rearrangement uses TRBV6-5 and TRBJ2-1; possible D gene TRBD2, 7 bases. Germline-derived CDR1 and CDR2 are MNHEY and SVGAGI. Trimming took 2 bases from V and 5 from J, leaving 16 bases between them. This CDR3 is built from 16 residues. The DNA for the CDR3 is TGTGCCAGCAGTTACGGTATAGGGGGGGAAAACAATGAGCAGTTCTTC. Translated: CASSYGIGGENNEQFF.

Here the CDR3 DNA reads TGCGCCAGCAGCTCCTCTGTCTATAACGGGGCCAACGTCCTGACTTTC. This sequence encodes CASSSSVYNGANVLTF. The J gene is TRBJ2-6, the V gene TRBV5-1; the D is unclear. Germline V gives CDR1 SGHRS, CDR2 YFSETQ. V was trimmed by 3 bases and J by 4 bases, leaving 14 bases between them. CDR3 length: 16 amino acids.